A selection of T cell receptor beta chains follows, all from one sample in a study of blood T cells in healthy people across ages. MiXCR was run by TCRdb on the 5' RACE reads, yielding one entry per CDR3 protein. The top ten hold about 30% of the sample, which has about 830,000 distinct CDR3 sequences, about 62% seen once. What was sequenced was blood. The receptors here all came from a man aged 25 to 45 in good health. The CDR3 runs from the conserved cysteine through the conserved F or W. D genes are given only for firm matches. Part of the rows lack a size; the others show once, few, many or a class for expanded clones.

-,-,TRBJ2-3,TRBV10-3,TGTGCCATCAGTGAGGGGGCCTGGAGGGATACGCAGTATTTT,CAISEGAWRDTQYF
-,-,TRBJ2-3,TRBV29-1,TGCAGCGTTGTGGTAGATACGCAGTATTTT,CSVVVDTQYF
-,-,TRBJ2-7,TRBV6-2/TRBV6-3,TGTGCCAGCAGTTACTCGACCACTGCAGGTTTTAGCTCCTACAATGAGCAGTACTTC,CASSYSTTAGFSSYNEQYF
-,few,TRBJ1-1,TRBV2,TGTGCCAGCAGTCGCAGGGATGCTGAAGCTTTCTTT,CASSRRDAEAFF
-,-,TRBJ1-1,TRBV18,TGTGCCAGCTCACCCTCGACAGGGAACACTGAAGCTTTCTTT,CASSPSTGNTEAFF
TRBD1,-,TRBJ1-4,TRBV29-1,TGCAGCGTTCCTGGACAGGGAGGGGAAAAACTGTTTTTT,CSVPGQGGEKLFF
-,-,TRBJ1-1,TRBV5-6,TGTGCCAGCAGCTTGGGCGGCGACAGAATGAACACTGAAGCTTTCTTT,CASSLGGDRMNTEAFF
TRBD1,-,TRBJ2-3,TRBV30,TGTGCCTGGGGGCCGGGACAGGAGACAGATACGCAGTATTTT,CAWGPGQETDTQYF
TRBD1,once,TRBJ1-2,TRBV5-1,TGCGCCAGCAGCGAGACAGGGGCGGCGAGCTATGGCTACACCTTC,CASSETGAASYGYTF
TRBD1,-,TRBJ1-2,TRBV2,TGTGCCAGCAGTGAACGGGTGGCAGGGGGTGGCTACACCTTC,CASSERVAGGGYTF
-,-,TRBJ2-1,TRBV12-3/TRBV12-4,TGTGCCAGCAGTTTATTGGCATACTTCTGCAATGAGCAGTTCTTC,CASSLLAYFCNEQFF
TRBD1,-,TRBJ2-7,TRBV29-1,TGCAGCGTGGGAAGGACAGGGGTCAGCTACGAGCAGTACTTC,CSVGRTGVSYEQYF
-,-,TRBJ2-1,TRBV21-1,TGTGCCAGCAGCAGTAGAGCACGAACCCGGAAGGAGCAGTTCTTC,CASSSRARTRKEQFF
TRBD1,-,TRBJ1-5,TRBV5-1,TGCGCCAGCAGCTTACAGGGGCTTGGTCAGCCCCAGCATTTT,CASSLQGLGQPQHF
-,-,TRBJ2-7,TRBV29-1,TGCAGCGTTGAAGAGGTACCGGGGAACGAGCAGTACTTC,CSVEEVPGNEQYF
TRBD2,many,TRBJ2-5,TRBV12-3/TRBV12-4,TGTGCCAGCAGTACCCGGACTAGCGGGGGGGGAATTCAGTACTTC,CASSTRTSGGGIQYF
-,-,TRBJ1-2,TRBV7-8,TGTGCCAGCAGCTACGTTGGGGGGAATTATGGCTACACCTTC,CASSYVGGNYGYTF
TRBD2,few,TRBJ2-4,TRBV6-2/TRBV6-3,TGTGCCAGCAGTTACCCGGCTAGCGGGGGGCCCCCCCTAGCCAAAAACATTCAGTACTTC,CASSYPASGGPPLAKNIQYF
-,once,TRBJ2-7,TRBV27,TGTGCCAGCAGCCCTGGGTTCGGCACCTACGAGCAGTACTTC,CASSPGFGTYEQYF
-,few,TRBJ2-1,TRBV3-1,TGTGCCAGCAGCCAAGAGTTCCAGGGAGGTGAGCAGTTCTTC,CASSQEFQGGEQFF
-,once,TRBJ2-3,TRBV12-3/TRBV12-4,TGTGCCAGCAGTTTAAGGGCACAGAAGGTCACAGATACGCAGTATTTT,CASSLRAQKVTDTQYF
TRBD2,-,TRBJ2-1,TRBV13,TGTGCCAACAGCCCAGCGGGGGCCGCCTACAATGAGCAGTTCTTC,CANSPAGAAYNEQFF
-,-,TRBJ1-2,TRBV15,TGTGCCACCAGCGGAGTTAACTATGGCTACACCTTC,CATSGVNYGYTF
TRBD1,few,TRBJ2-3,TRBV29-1,TGCAGTGAAGGACAGGGGAGGACAGATACGCAGTATTTT,CSEGQGRTDTQYF
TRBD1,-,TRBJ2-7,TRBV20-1,TGCAGTGCTTCAACTCCGGGACAGGCAACCTACGAGCAGTACTTC,CSASTPGQATYEQYF
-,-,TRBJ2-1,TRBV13,TGTGCCAGCAGCTTAGGAGGGTACCCAACTTACAATGAGCAGTTCTTC,CASSLGGYPTYNEQFF
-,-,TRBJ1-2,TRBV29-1,TGCAGCGTTGAACGCAGCCGGACTAACTATGGCTACACCTTC,CSVERSRTNYGYTF
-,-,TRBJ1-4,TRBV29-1,TGCAGCGTTGGATTTGCAGGAAATAATGAAAAACTGTTTTTT,CSVGFAGNNEKLFF
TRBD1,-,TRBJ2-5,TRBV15,TGTGCCACCAGCAGAGTTGGGACAGGGGATATGGAGACCCAGTACTTC,CATSRVGTGDMETQYF
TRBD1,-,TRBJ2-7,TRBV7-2,TGTGCCAGCAGCTTCGGGGACAGGGGCTCCTACGAGCAGTACTTC,CASSFGDRGSYEQYF
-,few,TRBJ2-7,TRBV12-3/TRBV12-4,TGTGCCAGCAGTCTCCCCGGGACCGAGCAGTACTTC,CASSLPGTEQYF
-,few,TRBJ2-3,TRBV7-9,TGTGCCAGCAGCTTACCAGGGGTGAGCACAGATACGCAGTATTTT,CASSLPGVSTDTQYF
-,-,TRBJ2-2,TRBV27,TGTGCCAGCAGTGACAGGCGGCGCACCGGGGAGCTGTTTTTT,CASSDRRRTGELFF
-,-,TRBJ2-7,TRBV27,TGTGCCAGCAGTTTATCAGGGGAGCCTCGGTACGAGCAGTACTTC,CASSLSGEPRYEQYF
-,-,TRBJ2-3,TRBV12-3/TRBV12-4,TGTGCCAGCAGTTTGTTGGGCGGGGTAGGAGATACGCAGTATTTT,CASSLLGGVGDTQYF
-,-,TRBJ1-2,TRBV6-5,TGTGCCAGCAGTTACATATGGACCTCCAGTGGCTACACCTTC,CASSYIWTSSGYTF
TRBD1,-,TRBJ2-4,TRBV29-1,TGCAGCGTGGGGACAGGGGCTTCAAACATTCAGTACTTC,CSVGTGASNIQYF
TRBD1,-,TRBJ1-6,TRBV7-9,TGTGCCAGCAGCTCCCGACAGGGGAATAATTCACCCCTCCACTTT,CASSSRQGNNSPLHF
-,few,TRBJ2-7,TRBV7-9,TGTGCCAGCAGCTTTCCAGGGACCGAGCAGTACTTC,CASSFPGTEQYF
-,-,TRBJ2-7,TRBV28,TGTGCCAGTCTTAAAGTGGACGGGATCTACGAGCAGTACTTC,CASLKVDGIYEQYF
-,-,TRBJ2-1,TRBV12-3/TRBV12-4,TGTGCCAGCATCGGTGGCGGGATCTACAACAATGAGCAGTTCTTC,CASIGGGIYNNEQFF
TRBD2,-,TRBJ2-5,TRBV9,TGTGCCAGCAGCTCGAGGAACTTACTAGCGGGGGGACAAGAGACCCAGTACTTC,CASSSRNLLAGGQETQYF
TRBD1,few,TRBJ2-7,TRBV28,TGTGCCAGCAGTTCCTGGGACAGGGCCTCCTACGAGCAGTACTTC,CASSSWDRASYEQYF
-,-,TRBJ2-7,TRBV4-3,TGCGCCAGCAGCCAATCCGAAGCGAAGATCTACGAGCAGTACTTC,CASSQSEAKIYEQYF
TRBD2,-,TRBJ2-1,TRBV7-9,TGTGCCAGCAGCTTAGTGGCTAGCGGGCGGAATGAGCAGTTCTTC,CASSLVASGRNEQFF
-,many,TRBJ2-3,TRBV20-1,TGCAGTGCTAGGATCAGGGGAGGAGGGACAGCAGATACGCAGTATTTT,CSARIRGGGTADTQYF
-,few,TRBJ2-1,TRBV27,TGTGCCAGCAGCCAATTTCAGGGAAACAATGAGCAGTTCTTC,CASSQFQGNNEQFF
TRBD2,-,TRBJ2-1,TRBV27,TGTGCCAGCACCCTAACTAGCGGGGCAAACAATGAGCAGTTCTTC,CASTLTSGANNEQFF
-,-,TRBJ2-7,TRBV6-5,TGTGCCAGCAGCAAGCCCCACGGGGGTCCCTACGAGCAGTACTTC,CASSKPHGGPYEQYF